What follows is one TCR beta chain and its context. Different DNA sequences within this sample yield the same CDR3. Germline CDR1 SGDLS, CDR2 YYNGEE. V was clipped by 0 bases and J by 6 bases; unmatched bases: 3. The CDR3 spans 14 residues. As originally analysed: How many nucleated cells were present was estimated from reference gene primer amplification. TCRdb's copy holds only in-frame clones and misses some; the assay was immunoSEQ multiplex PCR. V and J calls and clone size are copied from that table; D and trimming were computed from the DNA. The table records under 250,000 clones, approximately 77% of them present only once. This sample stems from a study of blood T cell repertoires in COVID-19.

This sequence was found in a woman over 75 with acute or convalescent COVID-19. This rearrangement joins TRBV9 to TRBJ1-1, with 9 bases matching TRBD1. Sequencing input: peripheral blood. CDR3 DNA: TGTGCCAGCAGCGTAGCGGGACAGGGATCTGAAGCTTTCTTT. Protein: CASSVAGQGSEAFF.